The clone carrying this T cell receptor (beta chain) was counted between two and nine times. Profiling relied on immunoSEQ multiplex PCR, and the TCRdb table lists in-frame clones only, not all of them. The data contain 150,000 to 180,000 clones, approximately 87% of them singletons. The CDR3 runs to 13 residues. V lost 4 bases and J 3 bases, leaving 12 bases between the germline ends. CDR1 and CDR2 from the germline V gene are SQVTM and ANQGSEA. The data are from a study of T cell responses to AZD1222 COVID-19 vaccine. Sequences were derived from peripheral blood, sampled on day 0 of MenACWY control vaccination. The sequence was collected from an adult in good health. The gene calls are TRBV29-1 and TRBJ1-2; D possibly corresponds to TRBD1 (5 bases). CDR3 in DNA: TGCAGCGTTGCAGGGCTTCTCTACTATGGCTACACCTTC. Its protein is CSVAGLLYYGYTF.